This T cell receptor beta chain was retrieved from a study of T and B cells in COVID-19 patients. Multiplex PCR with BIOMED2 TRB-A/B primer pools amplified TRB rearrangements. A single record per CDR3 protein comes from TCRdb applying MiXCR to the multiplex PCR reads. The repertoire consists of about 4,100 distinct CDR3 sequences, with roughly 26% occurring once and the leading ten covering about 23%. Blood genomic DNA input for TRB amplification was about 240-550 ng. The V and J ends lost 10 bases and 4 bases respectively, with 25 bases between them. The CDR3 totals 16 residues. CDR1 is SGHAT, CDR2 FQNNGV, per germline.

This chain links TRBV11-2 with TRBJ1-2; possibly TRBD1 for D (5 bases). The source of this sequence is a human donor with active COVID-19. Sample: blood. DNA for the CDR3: TGTGCCACCTCGGGGGGGAGCGAAACGGGGTTCTATGGCTACACCTTC. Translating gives CATSGGSETGFYGYTF. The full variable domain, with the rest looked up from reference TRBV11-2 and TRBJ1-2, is EAGVAQSPRYKIIEKRQSVAFWCNPISGHATLYWYQQILGQGPKLLIQFQNNGVVDDSQLPKDRFSAERLKGVDSTLKIQPAKLEDSAVYLCATSGGSETGFYGYTFGSGTRLTVV.